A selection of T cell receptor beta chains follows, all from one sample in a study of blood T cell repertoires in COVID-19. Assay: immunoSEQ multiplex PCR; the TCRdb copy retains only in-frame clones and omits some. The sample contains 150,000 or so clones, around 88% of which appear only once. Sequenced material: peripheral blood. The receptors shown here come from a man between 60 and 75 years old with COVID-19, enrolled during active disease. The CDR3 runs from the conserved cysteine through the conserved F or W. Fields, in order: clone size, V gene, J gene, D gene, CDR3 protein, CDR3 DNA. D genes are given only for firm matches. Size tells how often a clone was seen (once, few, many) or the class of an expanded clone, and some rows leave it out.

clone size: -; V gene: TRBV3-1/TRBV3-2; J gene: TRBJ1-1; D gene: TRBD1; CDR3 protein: CASSQETGWTEAFF; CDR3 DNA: TGTGCCAGCAGCCAAGAGACAGGGTGGACTGAAGCTTTCTTT
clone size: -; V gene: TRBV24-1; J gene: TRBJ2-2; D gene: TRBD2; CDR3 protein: CATAGVTNTGELFF; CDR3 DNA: TGTGCCACCGCGGGAGTTACGAACACCGGGGAGCTGTTTTTT
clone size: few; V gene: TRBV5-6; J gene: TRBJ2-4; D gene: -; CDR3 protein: CASSLLRGDKNIQYF; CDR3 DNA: TGTGCCAGCAGCCTACTCAGGGGTGACAAAAACATTCAGTACTTC
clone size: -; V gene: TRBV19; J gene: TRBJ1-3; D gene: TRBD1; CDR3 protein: CATEDRFSGNTIYF; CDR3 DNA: TGTGCCACCGAGGACAGGTTCTCTGGAAACACCATATATTTT
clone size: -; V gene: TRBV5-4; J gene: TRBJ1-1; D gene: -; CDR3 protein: CASSPWGGGVFTEAFF; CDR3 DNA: TGTGCCAGCAGCCCTTGGGGCGGGGGGGTCTTCACTGAAGCTTTCTTT
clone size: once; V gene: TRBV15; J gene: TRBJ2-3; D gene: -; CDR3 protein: CATSSRQRPSTDTQYF; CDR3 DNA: TGTGCCACCAGCTCGCGACAGCGCCCTAGCACAGATACGCAGTATTTT
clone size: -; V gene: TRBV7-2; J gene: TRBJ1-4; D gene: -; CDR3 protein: CASSRRPGGNEKLFF; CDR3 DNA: TGTGCCAGCAGCAGGCGCCCCGGAGGTAATGAAAAACTGTTTTTT
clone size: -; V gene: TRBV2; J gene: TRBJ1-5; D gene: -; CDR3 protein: CASSEAPGRDQPQHF; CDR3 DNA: TGTGCCAGCAGTGAAGCGCCAGGGAGGGATCAGCCCCAGCATTTT
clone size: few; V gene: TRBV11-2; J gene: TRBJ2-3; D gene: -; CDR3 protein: CASTVAGPDTQYF; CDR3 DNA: TGTGCCAGCACCGTCGCTGGCCCAGATACGCAGTATTTT
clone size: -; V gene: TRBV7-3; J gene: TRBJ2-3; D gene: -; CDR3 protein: CASSSREPDTQYF; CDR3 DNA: TGTGCCAGCAGCTCCCGGGAACCAGATACGCAGTATTTT
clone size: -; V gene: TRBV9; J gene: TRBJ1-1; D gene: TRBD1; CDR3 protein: CASTRGAGPNTEAFF; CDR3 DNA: TGTGCCAGCACCAGGGGGGCAGGCCCGAACACTGAAGCTTTCTTT
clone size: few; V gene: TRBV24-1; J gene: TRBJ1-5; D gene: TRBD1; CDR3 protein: CATSNSGTGNNQPQHF; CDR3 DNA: TGTGCCACCAGTAATTCCGGGACAGGGAACAATCAGCCCCAGCATTTT
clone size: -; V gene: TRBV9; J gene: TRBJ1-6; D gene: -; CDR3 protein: CASSLGHVGSPLHF; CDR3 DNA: TGTGCCAGCAGCCTAGGACACGTTGGCTCACCCCTCCACTTT
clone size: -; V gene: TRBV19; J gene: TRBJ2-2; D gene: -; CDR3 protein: CASSNFKTNTGELFF; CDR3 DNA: TGTGCCAGTAGTAATTTCAAAACGAACACCGGGGAGCTGTTTTTT
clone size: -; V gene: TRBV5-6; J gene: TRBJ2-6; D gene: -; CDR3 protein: CASSYYRDPPGANVLTF; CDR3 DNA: TGTGCCAGCAGCTACTACAGGGACCCTCCGGGGGCCAACGTCCTGACTTTC
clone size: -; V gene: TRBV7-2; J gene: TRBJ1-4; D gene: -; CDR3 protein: CASSLTQGLFEKLFF; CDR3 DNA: TGTGCCAGCAGCTTAACCCAGGGGTTATTCGAAAAACTGTTTTTT
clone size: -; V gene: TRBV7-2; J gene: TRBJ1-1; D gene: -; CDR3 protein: CASSSQSRARVGTEAFF; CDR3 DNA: TGTGCCAGCAGCTCCCAGAGCAGGGCGCGCGTTGGGACTGAAGCTTTCTTT
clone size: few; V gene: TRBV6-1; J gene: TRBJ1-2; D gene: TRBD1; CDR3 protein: CASSDGQGALSGYTF; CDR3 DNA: TGTGCCAGCAGTGACGGACAGGGGGCTTTGAGTGGCTACACCTTC
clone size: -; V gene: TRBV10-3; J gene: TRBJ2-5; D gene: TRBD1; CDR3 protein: CAISGGGLQETQYF; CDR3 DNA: TGTGCCATCAGTGGAGGGGGCCTCCAAGAGACCCAGTACTTC
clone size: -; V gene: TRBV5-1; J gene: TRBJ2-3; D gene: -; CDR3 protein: CASSLAGLGVPTDTQYF; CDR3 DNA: TGCGCCAGCAGCTTGGCCGGGTTAGGGGTACCAACAGATACGCAGTATTTT
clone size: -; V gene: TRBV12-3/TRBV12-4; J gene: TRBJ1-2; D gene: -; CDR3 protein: CASSSRGGFGYTF; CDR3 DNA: TGTGCCAGCAGTTCCCGCGGGGGCTTTGGCTACACCTTC
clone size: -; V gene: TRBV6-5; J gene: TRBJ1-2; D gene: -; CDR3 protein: CASSSNGQIYGYTF; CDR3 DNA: TGTGCCAGCAGCTCGAATGGACAGATCTATGGCTACACCTTC